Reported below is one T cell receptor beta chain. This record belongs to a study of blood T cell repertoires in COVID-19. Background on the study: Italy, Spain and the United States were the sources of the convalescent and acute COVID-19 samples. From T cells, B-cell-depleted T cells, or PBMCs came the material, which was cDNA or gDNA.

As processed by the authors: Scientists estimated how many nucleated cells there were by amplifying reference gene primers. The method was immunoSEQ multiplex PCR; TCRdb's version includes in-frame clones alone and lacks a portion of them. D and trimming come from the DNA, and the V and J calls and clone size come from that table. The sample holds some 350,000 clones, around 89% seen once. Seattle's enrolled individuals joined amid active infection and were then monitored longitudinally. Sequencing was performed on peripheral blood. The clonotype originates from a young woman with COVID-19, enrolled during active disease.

CDR3 nucleotides: TGTGCCAGCAGCTTATGGCTAGGTGGGAGGGCCCAAGAGACCCAGTACTTC. This codes for CASSLWLGGRAQETQYF. V and J are TRBV7-8 and TRBJ2-5; 7 bases are shared with TRBD2. The CDR3 length is 17 residues. The V segment lost 2 bases and the J segment 1 base; nucleotides outside the gene matches: 10. Looked up from germline, CDR1 is SGHVS and CDR2 is FQNEAQ.